The source of this TCR beta chain is a study of blood T cells in healthy people across ages. The CDR3 is 14 residues long. The germline CDR1 and CDR2 sequences are MGHDK and SYGVNS. Trimming stripped 0 bases from V and 1 base from J, with 6 bases between. For the second PCR, which ran for about 6 to 11 cycles, a sample-barcoded 5' primer and a J-beta primer mix were used. TCRdb reprocessed the 5' RACE reads with MiXCR, giving one entry per CDR3 protein. The sample has approximately 900,000 distinct CDR3 sequences, 25% to 35% seen once. These data were likewise used in another study, on T cells of mothers and their children.

This sequence was found in a woman between 40 and 50 years old in good health. Sequencing was performed on blood. V usage is TRBV25-1 and J usage is TRBJ1-1; no firm D call. CDR3 bases: TGTGCCAGCAGTGAATATCGCGGGAACACTGAAGCTTTCTTT. This gives the protein CASSEYRGNTEAFF.